This T cell receptor beta chain was captured by sequencing in a study of Graves' ophthalmopathy and Graves' hyperthyroidism (dated by TCRdb to between 2018 and 2020). With regard to the full study: Peripheral blood was collected before any treatment was given, at the time of initial diagnosis. To tell Graves' ophthalmopathy apart from Graves' hyperthyroidism, and to predict which patients would progress to ophthalmopathy, the study relied on TCR beta repertoire signatures. In total, 135 blood samples were TCR-sequenced: 40 to 45 ophthalmopathy, approximately 75 hyperthyroidism and roughly 17 hyperthyroidism-to-ophthalmopathy patients. A discovery set of 95 to 100 patients (roughly 41 ophthalmopathy, 55 to 65 stable hyperthyroidism) was enrolled to explore V-J signatures distinguishing ophthalmopathy from hyperthyroidism. The independent validation cohort included 18 to 20 hyperthyroidism patients plus 17 patients who later progressed from hyperthyroidism to ophthalmopathy. T-cell repertoires of thyroid tissue and blood were compared in six or seven hyperthyroidism patients. Once sampling was done, hyperthyroidism patients were given methimazole at a starting dose of 30 mg daily, while ophthalmopathy patients were given high-dose intravenous methylprednisolone. The roughly 100 discovery patients were divided at random into training and test sets in a 7:3 ratio. General study outcomes and caveats: In validation, the model predicted ophthalmopathy progression with more than 55% sensitivity and around 72% specificity; eleven to twelve predicted patients were CT-confirmed with GO in a median of about 6.1 months. Among expanded thyroid clonotypes with frequency above 0.001, most also showed up in blood, which suggests that blood repertoires may reflect the thyroid immune response. Sample size was not statistically predetermined, and group allocation was not concealed from the investigators. The 13-signature model separated ophthalmopathy from stable hyperthyroidism with approximately 90% sensitivity and almost 84% specificity in cross-validation, and 80%/75% in the test set.

From the cysteine up to the phenylalanine, the CDR3 has a length of 15 residues. Only the CDR3 part of the read is kept: 45 bases, read in frame from the first base. Germline trimming amounts to 5 bases on V and 13 bases on J, with 11 as the count of junction bases outside the gene matches. Per the germline V gene (reference sequence), MNHEY is the CDR1 and SMNVEV is the CDR2. For repertoire sequencing, TCR beta CDR3 regions were amplified from RNA transcripts. HTBI primers and the Qiagen OneStep RT-PCR kit were used in a first-round RT-PCR, which was followed by a second-round multiplex PCR, size selection and purification. The libraries underwent paired-end sequencing with 100 bp reads on an Illumina HiSeq2000. From the authors' description of their analysis: Reads were processed with SOAPnuke, discarding reads with adapters, uncalled bases, mean Phred below 15, or no exact constant-primer or identifier match. COPE v1.2.5 was used to merge the high-quality paired reads. Unique nucleotide sequences were defined as clonotypes and aligned to IMGT TRB V, D and J references using MiTCR v1.1. Analysis was restricted to V-J combinations with a frequency above 0.0001, which covered roughly 99% of repertoires. For each V-J combination, a TCR clonal expansion and chaos score was defined as the ratio of F50 clonal expansion to chaos observed in the TCRdist matrix. Features were reduced by Welch's t-statistics and random forest to over 10 V-J combinations, which fed a naive Bayes classifier. Thyroid-blood repertoire similarity was quantified with the Morisita-Horn index. In-frame beta chains were kept once TCRdb had trimmed the public reads at Q25 with fastp and called clones with MiXCR. A single entry per CDR3 protein holds the most common genes and DNA from its merged rows. The V and J calls were determined by TCRdb, not by the authors. This sample is represented by about 620,000 distinct CDR3 sequences; 22% of them were singletons. The ten largest clonotypes hold approximately 7% of the sample.

A patient counted as having stable hyperthyroidism if there was no progression to ophthalmopathy within 18 months of follow-up. The hyperthyroidism patients were 18 to 65 years old and newly diagnosed, with a disease duration of less than 2 months. Patients with other autoimmune diseases, uncontrolled infections, pregnancy or lactation were excluded from the study. Clinical symptoms, serum thyroxine, TRAb, thyroid ultrasound and orbital computed tomography were used for diagnosis. Using Ficoll-Paque density gradient centrifugation, PBMCs were isolated from approximately 11 ml of fresh peripheral blood. Trizol reagent was used to extract the total RNA, and its quality was then checked on an Agilent 2100 Bioanalyzer. This clonotype was counted ten times or more. Its target antigen remains unknown. Qualities for individual bases were not recorded, and no much larger clone is one base off.

This sequence was found in a woman under 30 with stable Graves' hyperthyroidism. Some clones in this sample may be carry-over from other donors' samples. Donor details come from another sample of the same person, matched by shared clones. The chain is encoded by TRBV27 joined to TRBJ1-6, with TRBD1 identical over 10 junction bases. The sequenced sample was peripheral blood. The bases are TGTGCCAGCAGTCCCGGGACAGGGGTTTCGGGGCCCCTCCACTTT. It codes for CASSPGTGVSGPLHF.